These T cell receptor beta chains were read from a single sample in a study of identical twins. TCRdb re-called the 5' RACE reads through MiXCR, storing one row per CDR3 protein. This table has about 240,000 distinct CDR3 sequences, 7.5% appearing once. The same data also went into a second study, on yellow fever vaccine responses in identical twins.

The sequenced sample was CD8+ T cells sorted from blood. The source is a woman younger than 30 in good health. The CDR3 runs from the conserved cysteine through the conserved F or W.

V	J	CDR3
TRBV28	TRBJ2-7	CASSLGRKYEQYF
TRBV11-2	TRBJ2-1	CASTLGGGDEQFF
TRBV2	TRBJ2-1	CASEGHEQFF
TRBV9	TRBJ2-3	CASSPPRVSTDTQYF
TRBV5-1	TRBJ1-1	CASSPGGVNTEAFF
TRBV24-1	TRBJ2-1	CATSDLYETSGKSSYNEQFF
TRBV7-9	TRBJ2-1	CASYERSAGEQFF
TRBV4-1	TRBJ2-5	CASSQDVFRGTQYF
TRBV5-5	TRBJ2-7	CASSSQTYEQYF
TRBV5-5	TRBJ2-1	CASSLDSVGDEQFF
TRBV14	TRBJ2-1	CASSQDYQRDEQFF
TRBV20-1	TRBJ1-6	CSASASPGGHSPLHF
TRBV4-1	TRBJ2-1	CASSQDRLAGGYNEQFF
TRBV12-5	TRBJ2-1	CASGAGAYNEQFF
TRBV6-2/TRBV6-3	TRBJ2-2	CASSYPSTGANTGELFF
TRBV4-1	TRBJ1-1	CASSQDGARNTEAFF
TRBV2	TRBJ1-2	CASAPGQGLSGYTF
TRBV9	TRBJ2-3	CASSVYAGGPDTQYF
TRBV12-3/TRBV12-4	TRBJ2-5	CASRSGTSGGFLETQYF
TRBV29-1	TRBJ2-1	CSADGPGSYNEQFF
TRBV28	TRBJ2-3	CASSFLRENTDTQYF